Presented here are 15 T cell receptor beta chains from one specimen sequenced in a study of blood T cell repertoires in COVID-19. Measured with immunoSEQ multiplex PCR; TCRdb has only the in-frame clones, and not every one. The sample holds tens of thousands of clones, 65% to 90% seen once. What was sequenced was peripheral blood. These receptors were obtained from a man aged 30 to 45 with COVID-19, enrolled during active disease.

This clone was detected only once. CDR3 in amino acids: CASSWRSVAKGYTF. The CDR3 DNA follows: TGTGCCAGCAGTTGGCGGAGCGTAGCGAAGGGCTACACCTTC. V gene TRBV28 combines with J gene TRBJ1-2; no clear D gene. This CDR3 is built from 14 residues. Germline lookup yields CDR1 MDHEN and CDR2 SYDVKM. Trimming removed 4 bases at V and 8 bases at J, with 17 bases between.

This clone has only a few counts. CDR3 loop: CASSTDSLGNTEAFF. The CDR3 DNA reads TGTGCCAGCAGCACGGACAGTTTGGGGAACACTGAAGCTTTCTTT. The rearrangement joins TRBV7-2 to TRBJ1-1; D might be TRBD1 (6 bases). Germline V gives CDR1 SGHTA, CDR2 FQGNSA. The V end lost 5 bases, the J end lost 1 base, and 14 bases lay between the germline ends. CDR3 length: 15 amino acids.

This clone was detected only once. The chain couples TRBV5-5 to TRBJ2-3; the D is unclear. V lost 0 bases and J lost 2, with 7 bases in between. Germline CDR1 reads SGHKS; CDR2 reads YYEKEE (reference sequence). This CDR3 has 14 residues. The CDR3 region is CASSLGHSTDTQYF. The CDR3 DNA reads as TGTGCCAGCAGCTTGGGACACTCCACAGATACGCAGTATTTT.

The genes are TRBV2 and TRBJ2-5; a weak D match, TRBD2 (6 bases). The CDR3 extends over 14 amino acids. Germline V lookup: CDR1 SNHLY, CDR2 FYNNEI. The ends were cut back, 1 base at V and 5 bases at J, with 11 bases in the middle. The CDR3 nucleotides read TGTGCCAGCAGTGAAGGGGTGGAGGGGGAGACCCAGTACTTC. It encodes CASSEGVEGETQYF.

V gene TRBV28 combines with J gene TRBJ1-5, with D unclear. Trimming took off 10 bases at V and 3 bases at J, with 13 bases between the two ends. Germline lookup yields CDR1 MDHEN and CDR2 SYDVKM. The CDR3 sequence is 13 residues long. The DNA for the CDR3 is TGTGCCACCTCCATTGCGGTCAATCAGCCCCAGCATTTT. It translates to CATSIAVNQPQHF.

This CDR3 is CASSPNPRLKDTQYF. The CDR3 nucleotides are TGTGCCAGCAGCCCGAATCCGAGATTGAAAGATACGCAGTATTTT. This chain uses TRBV11-2 with TRBJ2-3; D unresolved. Germline V lookup: CDR1 SGHAT, CDR2 FQNNGV. This CDR3 contains 15 residues. V gave up 5 bases and J gave up 5 bases, with 17 bases separating them.

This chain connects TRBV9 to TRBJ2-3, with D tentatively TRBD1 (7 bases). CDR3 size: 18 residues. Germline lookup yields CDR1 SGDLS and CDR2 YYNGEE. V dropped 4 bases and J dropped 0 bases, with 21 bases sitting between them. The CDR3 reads CASSSPRGRGTSTDTQYF. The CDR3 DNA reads TGTGCCAGCAGCTCCCCGAGGGGCAGGGGGACTAGCACAGATACGCAGTATTTT. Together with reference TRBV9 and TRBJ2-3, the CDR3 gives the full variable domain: DSGVTQTPKHLITATGQRVTLRCSPRSGDLSVYWYQQSLDQGLQFLIQYYNGEERAKGNILERFSAQQFPDLHSELNLSSLELGDSALYFCASSSPRGRGTSTDTQYFGPGTRLTVL.

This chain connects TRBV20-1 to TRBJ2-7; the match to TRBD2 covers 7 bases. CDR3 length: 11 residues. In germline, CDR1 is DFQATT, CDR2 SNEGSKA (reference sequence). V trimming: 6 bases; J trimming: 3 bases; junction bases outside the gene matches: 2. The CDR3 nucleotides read TGCAGTGCCCGGGACTACTACGAGCAGTACTTC. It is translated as CSARDYYEQYF.

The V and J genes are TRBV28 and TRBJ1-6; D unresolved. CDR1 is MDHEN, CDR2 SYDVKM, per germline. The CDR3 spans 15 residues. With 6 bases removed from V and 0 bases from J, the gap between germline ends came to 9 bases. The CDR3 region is CASRLRSSYNSPLHF. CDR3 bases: TGTGCCAGCAGGTTAAGGAGCTCCTATAATTCACCCCTCCACTTT. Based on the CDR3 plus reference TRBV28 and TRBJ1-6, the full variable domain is DVKVTQSSRYLVKRTGEKVFLECVQDMDHENMFWYRQDPGLGLRLIYFSYDVKMKEKGDIPEGYSVSREKKERFSLILESASTNQTSMYLCASRLRSSYNSPLHFGNGTRLTVT.

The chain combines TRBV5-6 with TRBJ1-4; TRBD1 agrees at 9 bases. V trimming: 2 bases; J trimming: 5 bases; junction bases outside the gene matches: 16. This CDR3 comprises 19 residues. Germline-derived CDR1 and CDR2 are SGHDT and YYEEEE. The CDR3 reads CASSLRRTGGNRGNEKLFF. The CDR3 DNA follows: TGTGCCAGCAGCTTAAGAAGAACAGGGGGCAACCGAGGAAATGAAAAACTGTTTTTT.

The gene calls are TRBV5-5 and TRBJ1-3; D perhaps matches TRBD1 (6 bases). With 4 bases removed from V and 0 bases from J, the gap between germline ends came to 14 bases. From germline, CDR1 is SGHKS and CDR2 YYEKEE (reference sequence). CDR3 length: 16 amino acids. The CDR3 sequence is CASSGGAGSSGNTIYF. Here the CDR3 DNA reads TGTGCCAGCAGCGGGGGGGCAGGAAGCTCTGGAAACACCATATATTTT.

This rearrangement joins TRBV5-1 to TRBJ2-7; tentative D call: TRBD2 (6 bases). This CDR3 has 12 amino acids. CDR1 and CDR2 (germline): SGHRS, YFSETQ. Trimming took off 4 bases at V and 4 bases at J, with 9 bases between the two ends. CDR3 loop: CASSPAGYEQYF. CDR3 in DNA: TGCGCCAGCAGCCCCGCGGGGTACGAGCAGTACTTC.

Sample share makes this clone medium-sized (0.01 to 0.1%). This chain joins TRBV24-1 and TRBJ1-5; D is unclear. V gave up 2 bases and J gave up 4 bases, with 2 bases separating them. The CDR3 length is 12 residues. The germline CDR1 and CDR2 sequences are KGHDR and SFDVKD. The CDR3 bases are TGTGCCACCAGTGATTCGAATCAGCCCCAGCATTTT. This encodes CATSDSNQPQHF.

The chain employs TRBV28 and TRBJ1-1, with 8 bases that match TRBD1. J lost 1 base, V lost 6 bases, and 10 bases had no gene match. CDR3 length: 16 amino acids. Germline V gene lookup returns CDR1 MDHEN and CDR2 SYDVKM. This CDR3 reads CASSHLRTGRNTEAFF. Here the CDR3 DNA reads TGTGCCAGCAGCCACTTAAGGACAGGGAGGAACACTGAAGCTTTCTTT.

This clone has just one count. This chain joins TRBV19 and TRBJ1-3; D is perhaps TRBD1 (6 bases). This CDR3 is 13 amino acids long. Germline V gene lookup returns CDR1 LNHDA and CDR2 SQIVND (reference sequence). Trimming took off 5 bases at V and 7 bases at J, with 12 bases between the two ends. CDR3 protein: CASSPGTRNTIYF. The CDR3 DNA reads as TGTGCCAGTAGTCCCGGGACACGCAACACCATATATTTT.